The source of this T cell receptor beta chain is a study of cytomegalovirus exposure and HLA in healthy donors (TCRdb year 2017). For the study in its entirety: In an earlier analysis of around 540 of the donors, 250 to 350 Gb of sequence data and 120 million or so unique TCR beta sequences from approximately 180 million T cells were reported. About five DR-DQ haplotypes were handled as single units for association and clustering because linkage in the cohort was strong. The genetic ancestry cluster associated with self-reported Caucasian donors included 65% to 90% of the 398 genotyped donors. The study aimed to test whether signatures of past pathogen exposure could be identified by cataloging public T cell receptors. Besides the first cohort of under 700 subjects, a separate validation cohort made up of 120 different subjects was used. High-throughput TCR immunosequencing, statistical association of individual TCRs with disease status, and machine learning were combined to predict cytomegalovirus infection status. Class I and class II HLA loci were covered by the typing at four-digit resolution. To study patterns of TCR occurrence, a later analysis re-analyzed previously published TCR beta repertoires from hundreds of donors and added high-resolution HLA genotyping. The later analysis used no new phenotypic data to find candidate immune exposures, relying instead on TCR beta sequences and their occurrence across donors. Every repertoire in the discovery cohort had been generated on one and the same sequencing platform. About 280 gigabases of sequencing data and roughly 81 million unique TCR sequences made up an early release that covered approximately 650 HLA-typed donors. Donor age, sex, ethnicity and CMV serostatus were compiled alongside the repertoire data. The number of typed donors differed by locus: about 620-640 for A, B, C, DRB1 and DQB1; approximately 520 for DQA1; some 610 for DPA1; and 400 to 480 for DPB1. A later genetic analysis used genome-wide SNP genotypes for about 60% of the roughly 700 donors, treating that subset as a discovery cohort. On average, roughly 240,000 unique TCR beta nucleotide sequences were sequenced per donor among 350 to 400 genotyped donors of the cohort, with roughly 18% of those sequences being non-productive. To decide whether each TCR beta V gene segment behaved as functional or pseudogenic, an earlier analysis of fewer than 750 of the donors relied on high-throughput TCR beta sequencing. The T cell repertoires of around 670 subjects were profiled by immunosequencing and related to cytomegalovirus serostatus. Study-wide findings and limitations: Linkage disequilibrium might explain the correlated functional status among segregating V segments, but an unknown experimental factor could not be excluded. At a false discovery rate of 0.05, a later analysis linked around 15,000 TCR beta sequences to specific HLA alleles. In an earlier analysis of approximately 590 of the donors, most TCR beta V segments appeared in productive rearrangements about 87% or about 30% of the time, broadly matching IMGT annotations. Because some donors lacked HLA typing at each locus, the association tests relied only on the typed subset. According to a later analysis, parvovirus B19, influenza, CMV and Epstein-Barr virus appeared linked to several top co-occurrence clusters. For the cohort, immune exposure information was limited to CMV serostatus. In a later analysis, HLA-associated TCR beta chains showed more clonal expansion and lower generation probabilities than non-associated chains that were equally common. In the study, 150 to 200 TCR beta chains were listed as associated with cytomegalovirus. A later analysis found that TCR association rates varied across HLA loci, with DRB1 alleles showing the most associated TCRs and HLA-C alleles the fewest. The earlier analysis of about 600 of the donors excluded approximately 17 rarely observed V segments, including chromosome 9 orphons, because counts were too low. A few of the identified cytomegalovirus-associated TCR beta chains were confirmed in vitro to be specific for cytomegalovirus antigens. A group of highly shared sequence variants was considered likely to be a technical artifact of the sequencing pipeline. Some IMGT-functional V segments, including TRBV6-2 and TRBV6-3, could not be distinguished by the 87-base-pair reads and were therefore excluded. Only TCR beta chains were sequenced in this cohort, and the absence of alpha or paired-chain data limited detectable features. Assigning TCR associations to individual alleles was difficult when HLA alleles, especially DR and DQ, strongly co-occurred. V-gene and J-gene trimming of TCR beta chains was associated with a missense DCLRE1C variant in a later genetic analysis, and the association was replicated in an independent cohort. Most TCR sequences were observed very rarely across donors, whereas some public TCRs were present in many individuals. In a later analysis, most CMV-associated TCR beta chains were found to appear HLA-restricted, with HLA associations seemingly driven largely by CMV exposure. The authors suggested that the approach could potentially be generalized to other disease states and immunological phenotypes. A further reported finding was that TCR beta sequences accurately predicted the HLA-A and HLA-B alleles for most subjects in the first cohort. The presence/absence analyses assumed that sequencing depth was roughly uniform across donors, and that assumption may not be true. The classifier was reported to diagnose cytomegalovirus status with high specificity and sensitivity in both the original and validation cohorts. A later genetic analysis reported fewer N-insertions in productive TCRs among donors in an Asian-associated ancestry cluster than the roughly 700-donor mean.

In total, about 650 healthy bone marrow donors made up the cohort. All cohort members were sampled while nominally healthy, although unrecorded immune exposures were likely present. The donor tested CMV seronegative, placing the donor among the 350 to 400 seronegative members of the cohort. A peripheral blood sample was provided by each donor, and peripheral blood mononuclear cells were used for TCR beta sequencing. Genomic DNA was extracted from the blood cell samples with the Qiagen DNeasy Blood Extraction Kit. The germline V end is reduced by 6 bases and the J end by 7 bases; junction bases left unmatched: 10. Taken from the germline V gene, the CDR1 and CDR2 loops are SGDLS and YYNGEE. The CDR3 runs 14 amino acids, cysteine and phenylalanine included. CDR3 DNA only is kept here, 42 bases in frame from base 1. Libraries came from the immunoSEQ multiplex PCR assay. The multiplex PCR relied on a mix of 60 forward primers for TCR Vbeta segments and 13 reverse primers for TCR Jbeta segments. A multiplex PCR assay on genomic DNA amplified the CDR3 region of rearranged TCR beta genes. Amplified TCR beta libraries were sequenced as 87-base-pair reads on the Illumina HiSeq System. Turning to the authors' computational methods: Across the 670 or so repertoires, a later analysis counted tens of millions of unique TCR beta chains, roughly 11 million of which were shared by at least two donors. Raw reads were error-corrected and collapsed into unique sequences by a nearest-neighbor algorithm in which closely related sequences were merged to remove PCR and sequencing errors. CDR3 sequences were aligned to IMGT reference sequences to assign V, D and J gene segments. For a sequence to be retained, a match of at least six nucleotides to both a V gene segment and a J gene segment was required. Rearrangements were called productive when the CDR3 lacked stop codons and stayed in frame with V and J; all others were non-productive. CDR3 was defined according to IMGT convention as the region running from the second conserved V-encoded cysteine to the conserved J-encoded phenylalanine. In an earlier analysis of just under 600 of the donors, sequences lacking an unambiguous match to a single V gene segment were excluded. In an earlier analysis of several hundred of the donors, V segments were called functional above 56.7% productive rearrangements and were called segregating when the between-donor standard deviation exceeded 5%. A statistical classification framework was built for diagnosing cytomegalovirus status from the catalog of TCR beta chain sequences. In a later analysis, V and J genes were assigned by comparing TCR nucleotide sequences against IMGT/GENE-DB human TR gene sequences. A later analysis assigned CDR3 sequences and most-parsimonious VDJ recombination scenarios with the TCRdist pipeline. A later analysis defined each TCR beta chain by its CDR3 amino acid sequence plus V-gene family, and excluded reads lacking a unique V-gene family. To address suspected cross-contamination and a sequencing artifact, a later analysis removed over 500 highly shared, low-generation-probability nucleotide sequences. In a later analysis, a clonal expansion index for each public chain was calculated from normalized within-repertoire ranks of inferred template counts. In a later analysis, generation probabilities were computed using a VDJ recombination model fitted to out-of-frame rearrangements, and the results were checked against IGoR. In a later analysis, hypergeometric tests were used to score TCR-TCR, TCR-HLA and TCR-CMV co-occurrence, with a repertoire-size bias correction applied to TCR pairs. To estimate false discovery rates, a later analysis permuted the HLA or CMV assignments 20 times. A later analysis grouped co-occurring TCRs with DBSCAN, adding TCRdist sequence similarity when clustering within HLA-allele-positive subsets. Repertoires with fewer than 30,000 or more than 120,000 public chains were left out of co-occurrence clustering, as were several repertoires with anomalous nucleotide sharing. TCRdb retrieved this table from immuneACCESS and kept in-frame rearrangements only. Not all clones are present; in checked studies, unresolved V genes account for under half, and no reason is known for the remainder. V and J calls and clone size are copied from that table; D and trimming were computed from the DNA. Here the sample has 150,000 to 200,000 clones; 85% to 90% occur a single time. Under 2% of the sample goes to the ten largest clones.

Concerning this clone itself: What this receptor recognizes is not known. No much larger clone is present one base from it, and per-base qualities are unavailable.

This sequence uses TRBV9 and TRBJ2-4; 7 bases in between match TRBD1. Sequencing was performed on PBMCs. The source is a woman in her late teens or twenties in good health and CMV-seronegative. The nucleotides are TGTGCCAGCACCACGACAGGGACCTCTAACATTCAGTACTTC. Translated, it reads CASTTTGTSNIQYF.